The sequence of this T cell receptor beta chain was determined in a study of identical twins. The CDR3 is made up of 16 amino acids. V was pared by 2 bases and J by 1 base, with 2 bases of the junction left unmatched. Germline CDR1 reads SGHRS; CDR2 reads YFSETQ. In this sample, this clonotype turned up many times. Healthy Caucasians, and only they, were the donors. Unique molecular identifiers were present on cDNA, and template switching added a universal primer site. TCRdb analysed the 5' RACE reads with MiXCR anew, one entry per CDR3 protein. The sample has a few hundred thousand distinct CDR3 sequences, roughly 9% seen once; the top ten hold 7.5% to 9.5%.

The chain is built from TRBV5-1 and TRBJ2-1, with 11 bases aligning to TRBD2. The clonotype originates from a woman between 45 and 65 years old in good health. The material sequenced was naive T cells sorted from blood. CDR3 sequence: CASSFLAGGSYNEQFF. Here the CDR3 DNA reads TGCGCCAGCAGCTTTCTAGCGGGAGGTTCCTACAATGAGCAGTTCTTC. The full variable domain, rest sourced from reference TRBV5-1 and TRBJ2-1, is KAGVTQTPRYLIKTRGQQVTLSCSPISGHRSVSWYQQTPGQGLQFLFEYFSETQRNKGNFPGRFSGRQFSNSRSEMNVSTLELGDSALYLCASSFLAGGSYNEQFFGPGTRLTVL.